The following is a T cell receptor (beta chain) sequence with its context. Its specificity is unknown. The data were taken from a study of Ad26.COV2.S vaccination and SARS-CoV-2 variants. Findings of the study overall: Total responses of T cells may have been underestimated by the analyses of TCR breadth and depth.

Treatment defined: roughly 18 received Ad26.COV2.S at low or high dose, single or two shots; about 5 received placebo; per-sample allocation not given. Repertoires come from day 63 after the first vaccine or placebo injection. Donor was an adult aged 18-55 years in Boston. Ad26 vector vaccine expressed Wuhan-strain SARS-CoV-2 spike. Deletions cut 2 bases from V and 1 base from J, with 14 bases between. The CDR3 covers 17 residues. The germline V gene has CDR1 MNHEY and CDR2 SMNVEV (reference sequence). Sequenced by immunoSEQ multiplex PCR; TCRdb stores in-frame clones only, minus some. The sample carries some 410,000 clones, about nine tenths recorded once.

This rearrangement joins TRBV27 to TRBJ2-2, with D possibly being TRBD2 (6 bases). Specimen: peripheral blood, collected in a trial of Ad26.COV2.S vaccine versus placebo. This clonotype was sampled from a person aged 18-65 years who received the Ad26.COV2.S COVID-19 vaccine or a placebo. The CDR3 spells CASSLLGISGNTGELFF. CDR3 bases: TGTGCCAGCAGTTTACTGGGTATTAGCGGGAACACCGGGGAGCTGTTTTTT.